What follows are 20 T cell receptor beta chains derived from one specimen sequenced in a study of cytomegalovirus exposure and HLA in healthy donors. A multiplex PCR was run with 60 Vbeta primers and 13 Jbeta primers. Here immunoSEQ multiplex PCR was the method, and the copy in TCRdb shows in-frame clones only, minus some. The sample has tens of thousands of clones; roughly 87% are singletons. Sample: PBMCs. Receptor source: a female donor in good health and CMV-seronegative.

The chain recombines TRBV5-1 with TRBJ1-2, with 8 bases fitting TRBD1. This CDR3 is 15 amino acids long. Germline-derived CDR1 and CDR2 are SGHRS and YFSETQ. V lost 2 bases to trimming and J lost 3 bases; unmatched junction nucleotides: 6. The chain's CDR3 is CASSLDRGRDYGYTF. CDR3 DNA sequence: TGCGCCAGCAGCTTAGACAGGGGAAGGGACTATGGCTACACCTTC. The variable domain in full, completed from reference TRBV5-1 and TRBJ1-2, reads KAGVTQTPRYLIKTRGQQVTLSCSPISGHRSVSWYQQTPGQGLQFLFEYFSETQRNKGNFPGRFSGRQFSNSRSEMNVSTLELGDSALYLCASSLDRGRDYGYTFGSGTRLTVV.

The rearrangement links TRBV7-9 to TRBJ2-3; tentative D call: TRBD1 (6 bases). The germline CDR1 and CDR2 sequences are SEHNR and FQNEAQ (reference sequence). Trimming removed 5 bases from V and 4 bases from J, with 13 bases in between. The CDR3 runs to 14 residues. The chain's CDR3 is CASSRGQLADTQYF. Written as DNA, the CDR3 is TGTGCCAGCAGCCGGGGACAACTGGCAGATACGCAGTATTTT.

This rearrangement joins TRBV7-3 to TRBJ2-3, with 9 bases fitting TRBD1. The CDR3 totals 14 residues. Germline V lookup: CDR1 SGHTA, CDR2 FQGTGA. V was pared by 5 bases and J by 4 bases, with 4 bases of the junction left unmatched. The CDR3 DNA reads as TGTGCCAGCAGCCCGGGACAGGGTTCAGATACGCAGTATTTT. It yields the protein CASSPGQGSDTQYF. The full variable domain, completed using reference TRBV7-3 and TRBJ2-3, is GAGVSQTPSNKVTEKGKYVELRCDPISGHTALYWYRQSLGQGPEFLIYFQGTGAADDSGLPNDRFFAVRPEGSVSTLKIQRTERGDSAVYLCASSPGQGSDTQYFGPGTRLTVL.

The chain recombines TRBV6-5 with TRBJ2-7; a weak D match, TRBD1 (5 bases). The germline gives CDR1 MNHEY, CDR2 SVGAGI. The CDR3 contains 14 residues. V shed 2 bases and J shed 5 bases, with 13 bases lying between them. The CDR3 DNA reads as TGTGCCAGCAGTTACCTCTGGCAGGGCAACGAGCAGTACTTC. Translating it yields CASSYLWQGNEQYF.

V is TRBV9 and J is TRBJ2-7, with TRBD1 matching over 8 bases. J gave up 2 bases and V 0 bases, and 4 bases lay outside the gene matches. This CDR3 region has 15 residues. CDR1 is SGDLS and CDR2 is YYNGEE in the germline V gene. The CDR3 here is CASSVGPGQAYEQYF. The CDR3 bases are TGTGCCAGCAGCGTAGGACCGGGACAGGCCTACGAGCAGTACTTC.

Written as DNA, the CDR3 is TGTGCCAGCAGCTTAGGGGGCCCCCTCTCTGGAAACACCATATATTTT. It specifies CASSLGGPLSGNTIYF. This chain joins TRBV7-9 and TRBJ1-3, with a weak D call TRBD1 (5 bases). V was trimmed by 1 base and J by 0 bases, leaving 10 bases between them. Germline V lookup: CDR1 SEHNR, CDR2 FQNEAQ (reference sequence). The CDR3 has 16 amino acids.

The rearrangement joins TRBV29-1 to TRBJ1-2; a weak D match, TRBD1 (6 bases). The CDR3 sequence is 13 residues long. V lost 4 bases and J lost 1, with 10 bases in between. Germline-derived CDR1 and CDR2 are SQVTM and ANQGSEA. CDR3 sequence reads: CSVGLGGNYGYTF. The CDR3 coding sequence is TGCAGCGTTGGTCTAGGGGGTAACTATGGCTACACCTTC.

The chain recombines TRBV9 with TRBJ2-1; perhaps TRBD2 as D (5 bases). The CDR3 is 16 amino acids. Germline CDR1 is SGDLS and CDR2 is YYNGEE. V was pared by 0 bases and J by 0 bases, with 10 bases between. The CDR3 spells CASSVEAGRSYNEQFF. DNA for the CDR3: TGTGCCAGCAGCGTAGAGGCGGGCCGCTCCTACAATGAGCAGTTCTTC.

J is TRBJ2-1 and V is TRBV7-8, with 12 nucleotides matching TRBD2. The CDR3 loop spans 15 amino acids. The V and J ends lost 4 bases and 5 bases, in that order; junction bases with no gene match: 3. The germline V gene encodes CDR1 SGHVS and CDR2 FQNEAQ. The CDR3 spells CASSYGLAGNNEQFF. In DNA, the CDR3 is TGTGCCAGCAGCTACGGACTAGCGGGGAACAATGAGCAGTTCTTC.

V is TRBV5-1 and J is TRBJ2-5; TRBD1 might be the D (6 bases). V lost 0 bases and J lost 1, with 7 bases in between. CDR3 length: 14 amino acids. In germline, CDR1 is SGHRS, CDR2 YFSETQ. CDR3 protein: CASSLVGGQETQYF. For the CDR3, the DNA is TGCGCCAGCAGCTTGGTAGGGGGCCAAGAGACCCAGTACTTC.

This chain links TRBV6-6 with TRBJ1-4; TRBD1 agrees at 8 bases. The CDR3 is made up of 15 amino acids. With V trimmed by 5 bases and J by 8 bases, 10 bases remained unmatched. Germline assignment: CDR1 MNHNY and CDR2 SVGAGI (reference sequence). This CDR3 is CASSPSGQAREKLFF. As DNA, the CDR3 is TGTGCCAGCAGTCCTTCGGGACAGGCTAGGGAAAAACTGTTTTTT.

This clone was observed once. The CDR3 DNA sequence: TGTGCCAGCAGACGACAGGGGGGTACTGAAGCTTTCTTT. Its translation is CASRRQGGTEAFF. The V call is TRBV6-5, the J call TRBJ1-1; 9 positions agree with TRBD1. Per germline, CDR1 MNHEY and CDR2 SVGAGI. The V gene end was trimmed by 6 bases and the J gene end by 5 bases; junction bases not matched to a gene: 4. This CDR3 spans 13 amino acids.

The rearrangement links TRBV7-9 to TRBJ2-1; 8 bases are shared with TRBD1. After removal of 7 bases from V and 12 bases from J, the junction contained 5 bases not matched to a gene. Germline-derived CDR1 and CDR2 are SEHNR and FQNEAQ (reference sequence). There are 11 residues in the CDR3. In DNA, the CDR3 is TGTGCCAGCAACGACGGACAGGGGCAGTTCTTC. Amino acid sequence: CASNDGQGQFF.

The rearrangement joins TRBV1 to TRBJ2-3; the table's D call, TRBD2, was not checked against the DNA. TRBV1 is classified as a pseudogene. The CDR3 covers 17 residues. CDR3 in amino acids: CTSSHVLAQTDGDTQYF. The CDR3, as DNA: TGCACCAGCAGCCATGTCCTAGCCCAAACTGACGGAGATACGCAGTATTTT.

V is TRBV10-3 and J is TRBJ1-5, with 7 bases identical to TRBD1. This CDR3 region has 16 residues. Germline trimming cut 3 bases from V and 6 bases from J; bases unmatched to any gene: 11. CDR1 is ENHRY and CDR2 is SYGVKD in the germline V gene. This CDR3 reads CAISDPMTGSIQPQHF. The CDR3 coding sequence is TGTGCCATCAGTGACCCAATGACAGGGTCCATTCAGCCCCAGCATTTT.

In this sample, this clone turned up once. The rearrangement uses TRBV9 and TRBJ2-7; TRBD2 agrees at 10 bases. CDR1 and CDR2 (germline): SGDLS, YYNGEE. Losses at the gene ends were 4 bases for V and 4 bases for J; bases not matched to a gene: 8. The CDR3 loop spans 15 amino acids. CDR3 coding DNA: TGTGCCAGCAGCCCCGATCTAGCGGGAGTTTACGAGCAGTACTTC. Residues: CASSPDLAGVYEQYF.

J is TRBJ2-5 and V is TRBV7-2; 10 positions match TRBD2. J gave up 3 bases and V 1 base, and 5 bases lay outside the gene matches. The CDR3 is 16 residues long. Germline CDR1 SGHTA, CDR2 FQGNSA. CDR3 sequence: CASSLVGLAVKETQYF. The DNA for the CDR3 is TGTGCCAGCAGCTTAGTCGGACTAGCGGTTAAAGAGACCCAGTACTTC. Variable domain in full (rest from reference TRBV7-2 and TRBJ2-5): GAGVSQSPSNKVTEKGKDVELRCDPISGHTALYWYRQSLGQGLEFLIYFQGNSAPDKSGLPSDRFSAERTGGSVSTLTIQRTQQEDSAVYLCASSLVGLAVKETQYFGPGTRLLVL.

This rearrangement joins TRBV27 to TRBJ2-1, with TRBD1 matching over 9 bases. The CDR3 spans 21 residues. From germline, CDR1 is MNHEY and CDR2 SMNVEV (reference sequence). After removal of 6 bases from V and 7 bases from J, the junction contained 28 bases not matched to a gene. The CDR3 bases are TGTGCCAGCAGAGGCGGCCAGCAGTCCCGAAGCCAGACAGGGGGTGCAAATGAGCAGTTCTTC. Protein sequence: CASRGGQQSRSQTGGANEQFF.

The chain combines TRBV6-5 with TRBJ2-7; perhaps TRBD2 as D (5 bases). CDR3 length: 15 residues. Trimming pared 2 bases from V and 0 bases from J, leaving 11 bases between. From germline, CDR1 is MNHEY and CDR2 SVGAGI. The CDR3 region has the DNA TGTGCCAGCAGTTACGGGAGAACTCTCTCCTACGAGCAGTACTTC. Protein sequence: CASSYGRTLSYEQYF.

This chain uses TRBV4-1 with TRBJ2-5; 14 nucleotides agree with TRBD2. The CDR3 covers 17 residues. Trimming at V came to 0 bases and at J to 1 base, leaving 1 base not matched to a gene. Germline CDR1 reads MGHRA; CDR2 reads YSYEKL. In DNA form, the CDR3 reads TGCGCCAGCAGCCAAGAAGGGACTAGCGGGAGCCAAGAGACCCAGTACTTC. Its protein product is CASSQEGTSGSQETQYF.